Listed here are 26 T cell receptor beta chains from one sample, sequenced in a study of blood T cells in healthy people across ages (dated by TCRdb to between 2014 and 2016). Receptor amplification or capture employed 5' RACE. Sequencing used an Illumina HiSeq 2500. A second roughly 7 to 12 cycle PCR used a sample-barcoded 5' primer and a J-beta primer mix. The raw public data were reprocessed by TCRdb itself: fastp quality trimming at Q25, MiXCR clonotype calling, in-frame beta chains only. Rows with one shared CDR3 protein collapse into an entry with the most common genes and DNA. For this sample the table gives fewer than 800,000 distinct CDR3 sequences, of which about 32% were detected only once. Roughly 14% of the sample is held by the ten biggest clonotypes. The sample comprised blood. The receptors shown here come from a woman aged 80 or older in good health. Donor details come from another sample of the same person, matched by shared clones.

This clonotype was counted a few times. The V gene is TRBV7-8, the J gene TRBJ1-1, with a possible D match to TRBD1 (5 bases). Germline V gene lookup returns CDR1 SGHVS and CDR2 FQNEAQ. This CDR3 contains 15 residues. The V end was cut by 5 bases, the J end by 1 base, with 14 bases between. The CDR3 loop reads CASSPMAQANTEAFF. The DNA for the CDR3 is TGTGCCAGCAGCCCGATGGCACAGGCGAACACTGAAGCTTTCTTT.

The chain carries TRBV12-3 or TRBV12-4 and TRBJ2-2, with 14 bases identical to TRBD2. V shed 6 bases, J shed 6 bases, and the junction held 6 bases outside the gene matches. The CDR3 consists of 16 residues. The CDR3 is CASRRRLAGGAGELFF. CDR3 sequence (DNA): TGTGCCAGCAGAAGAAGACTAGCGGGGGGGGCCGGGGAGCTGTTTTTT.

Ten or more counts support this clonotype. This rearrangement joins TRBV10-3 to TRBJ1-4, with a weak D call TRBD1 (5 bases). CDR3 length: 14 residues. Trimming took 10 bases from V and 4 from J, leaving 16 bases between them. Germline loops: CDR1 ENHRY, CDR2 SYGVKD. CDR3 sequence: CASKEGRDNEKLFF. CDR3 in DNA: TGTGCCAGCAAGGAGGGCAGGGATAATGAAAAACTGTTTTTT.

With regard to this clonotype: A much larger clone lies one base from this, so it may be a read error. CDR3 protein: CASSLEGGTYRYTF. DNA for the CDR3: TGTGCCAGCAGCTTGGAGGGAGGGACCTATCGCTACACCTTC. The chain is built from TRBV5-4 and TRBJ1-2, with D possibly being TRBD1 (5 bases). The CDR3 covers 14 residues. CDR1 is SGHNT and CDR2 is YYREEE in the germline V gene (reference sequence).

There are many counts of this clonotype. This chain uses TRBV4-1 with TRBJ2-1; D is undetermined. CDR3 length: 15 amino acids. V was cut by 4 bases and J by 5 bases, with 15 bases left in between. Germline V CDR1 and CDR2: MGHRA, YSYEKL. The CDR3 is CASSPQVDINNEQFF. As DNA, the CDR3 is TGCGCCAGCAGCCCTCAGGTTGATATAAACAATGAGCAGTTCTTC.

In its sample, this clonotype was seen many times. The chain combines TRBV4-2 with TRBJ2-7, with a possible D match to TRBD2 (5 bases). Germline V gives CDR1 LGHNA, CDR2 YNFKEQ. V was trimmed by 0 bases and J by 3 bases, leaving 12 bases between them. The CDR3 spans 15 residues. The CDR3 here is CASSQDRDYLYEQYF. The CDR3 DNA follows: TGTGCCAGCAGCCAAGACCGGGATTACCTCTACGAGCAGTACTTC.

Remarks on this clonotype: This may be a read error: a much more frequent sequence differs by one nucleotide. The chain employs TRBV7-3 and TRBJ2-1, with D possibly called TRBD1 or TRBD2 (6 bases each). V was cut by 4 bases and J by 9 bases, with 16 bases left in between. From germline, CDR1 is SGHTA and CDR2 FQGTGA. CDR3 length: 14 residues. The CDR3 region has the DNA TGTGCCAGCAGCTGGACTGGAGGGGGTGGTGAGCAGTTCTTC. Protein sequence: CASSWTGGGGEQFF.

This clonotype was seen just once. The chain couples TRBV7-9 to TRBJ1-2; D not resolved. Germline CDR1 and CDR2: SEHNR and FQNEAQ (reference sequence). The CDR3 extends over 16 amino acids. Trimming took off 5 bases at V and 4 bases at J, with 20 bases between the two ends. CDR3: CASSPPTHGGIYGYTF. DNA of the CDR3: TGTGCCAGCAGCCCGCCTACCCATGGAGGGATCTATGGCTACACCTTC. Complete variable domain (other parts from reference TRBV7-9 and TRBJ1-2): DTGVSQNPRHKITKRGQNVTFRCDPISEHNRLYWYRQTLGQGPEFLTYFQNEAQLEKSRLLSDRFSAERPKGSFSTLEIQRTEQGDSAMYLCASSPPTHGGIYGYTFGSGTRLTVV.

In this sample, this clonotype turned up a few times. This rearrangement joins TRBV5-6 to TRBJ2-7, with 12 bases that match TRBD2. Unmatched junction bases numbered 7, after V lost 2 bases and J lost 7 bases. The CDR3 covers 15 residues. Germline CDR1 reads SGHDT; CDR2 reads YYEEEE. CDR3: CASSFGLAGPNEQYF. Written as DNA, the CDR3 is TGTGCCAGCAGCTTCGGACTAGCGGGGCCCAATGAGCAGTACTTC.

This clonotype was counted at least ten times. This sequence joins TRBV6-2 or TRBV6-3 and TRBJ2-3; no reliable D call. Germline V gene sequence: CDR1 MNHEY, CDR2 SVGEGT. V lost 5 bases to trimming and J lost 9 bases, with 15 bases between them. The CDR3 is 13 residues long. The CDR3 reads CASSHPQIQTQYF. CDR3 bases: TGTGCCAGCAGTCATCCACAGATTCAGACGCAGTATTTT.

Ten or more counts support this clonotype. The CDR3: CASSYGTGMGEQYF. CDR3 coding DNA: TGTGCCAGCAGCTATGGGACAGGGATGGGCGAGCAGTACTTC. V usage is TRBV7-8 and J usage is TRBJ2-7; the match to TRBD1 covers 9 bases. J lost 6 bases, V lost 4 bases, and 7 bases had no gene match. This CDR3 is built from 14 residues. The germline CDR1 and CDR2 sequences are SGHVS and FQNEAQ.

CDR3 loop: CSVELGLTGETQYF. The CDR3 DNA reads as TGCAGCGTTGAATTGGGACTCACCGGGGAGACCCAGTACTTC. The chain couples TRBV29-1 to TRBJ2-5; weak D call: TRBD2 (6 bases). The CDR3 length is 14 residues. V lost 2 bases and J lost 5, with 15 bases in between. Germline V CDR1 and CDR2: SQVTM, ANQGSEA.

This clonotype appeared a single time. The chain is built from TRBV20-1 and TRBJ2-5; 7 bases are shared with TRBD2. The J call may be faulty, since TRBJ2-7 better matches the DNA end. The CDR3 consists of 13 residues. Germline V gene sequence: CDR1 DFQATT, CDR2 SNEGSKA (reference sequence). The CDR3 sequence is CSAPSIREGEQYF. CDR3 bases: TGCAGTGCCCCCTCGATCAGGGAGGGCGAGCAGTACTTC.

V usage is TRBV4-1 and J usage is TRBJ2-1; TRBD2 matches at 11 bases. The CDR3 contains 19 residues. Germline CDR1 and CDR2: MGHRA and YSYEKL. V lost 0 bases and J lost 1; bases outside the gene matches: 8. CDR3: CASSQDKASGRFSYNEQFF. The CDR3 DNA follows: TGCGCCAGCAGCCAAGATAAGGCTAGCGGGAGGTTTTCCTACAATGAGCAGTTCTTC.

This clonotype appeared many times. The rearrangement uses TRBV20-1 and TRBJ2-4, with 8 nucleotides matching TRBD2. V trimming: 5 bases; J trimming: 1 base; junction bases outside the gene matches: 7. Germline CDR1 DFQATT, CDR2 SNEGSKA (reference sequence). The CDR3 consists of 15 residues. The CDR3 nucleotides are TGCAGTGCTGCTGGCCGGGGGGGGGCCAAAAACATTCAGTACTTC. It codes for CSAAGRGGAKNIQYF.

This clonotype was found a few times. A much larger clone lies a single base off, so this may be a read error. The chain couples TRBV5-1 to TRBJ2-5, with TRBD1 matching 8 bases. This CDR3 comprises 14 residues. Germline lookup yields CDR1 SGHRS and CDR2 YFSETQ. The CDR3: CASSLQGAGETLYF. CDR3 sequence (DNA): TGCGCCAGCAGCTTGCAGGGGGCTGGGGAGACCCTGTACTTC.

This clonotype was recorded many times. The chain combines TRBV7-2 with TRBJ2-1; 7 bases are shared with TRBD2. Germline CDR1 SGHTA, CDR2 FQGNSA. The CDR3 is made up of 15 amino acids. V lost 5 bases, J lost 4 bases, and 8 bases stayed unmatched. The CDR3 is CASSRGGASYNEQFF. The CDR3 coding sequence is TGTGCCAGCAGCCGCGGGGGAGCCTCATACAATGAGCAGTTCTTC.

The sample holds many counts of this clonotype. The V call is TRBV7-2, the J call TRBJ1-1; 8 bases line up with TRBD1. The germline gives CDR1 SGHTA, CDR2 FQGNSA. CDR3 length: 14 residues. V was pared by 4 bases and J by 4 bases, with 5 bases of the junction left unmatched. This CDR3 reads CASSSSTGGTEAFF. CDR3 bases: TGTGCCAGCAGCTCTAGTACAGGGGGCACTGAAGCTTTCTTT.

The DNA of the CDR3 is TGCGCCAGCAGTATATGGGACAGAGACATGAACACTGAAGCTTTCTTT. Protein product: CASSIWDRDMNTEAFF. The rearrangement links TRBV10-2 to TRBJ1-1; 7 nucleotides match TRBD1. The CDR3 has 16 residues. Losses at the gene ends were 5 bases for V and 0 bases for J; bases not matched to a gene: 9. The V gene's germline CDR1 is WSHSY and CDR2 SAAADI.

This clonotype was counted ten times or more. This chain connects TRBV18 to TRBJ2-7; maybe TRBD1 (7 bases). Germline CDR1 reads KGHSH; CDR2 reads LQKENI. The CDR3 contains 14 residues. The germline V and J ends were trimmed by 5 bases and 1 base, with 12 bases remaining between them. This CDR3 reads CASSAGTASYEQYF. In DNA form, the CDR3 reads TGTGCCAGCTCAGCGGGGACAGCTTCCTACGAGCAGTACTTC. The full variable domain, in which reference TRBV18 and TRBJ2-7 provide the parts outside the CDR3, is NAGVMQNPRHLVRRRGQEARLRCSPMKGHSHVYWYRQLPEEGLKFMVYLQKENIIDESGMPKERFSAEFPKEGPSILRIQQVVRGDSAAYFCASSAGTASYEQYFGPGTRLTVT.

The sample holds many counts of this clonotype. This chain links TRBV5-1 with TRBJ1-2, with 9 bases identical to TRBD1. V dropped 2 bases and J dropped 5; count of bases not matched to a gene: 7. Germline CDR1 SGHRS, CDR2 YFSETQ. This CDR3 comprises 15 residues. The CDR3 DNA is TGCGCCAGCAGCTTAACCGGGACAGGGTATTATGGCTACACCTTC. Its protein is CASSLTGTGYYGYTF.

The V gene is TRBV20-1, the J gene TRBJ2-5; D gene uncertain. The germline V and J ends were trimmed by 2 bases and 1 base, with 8 bases remaining between them. The CDR3 sequence is 13 residues long. From germline, CDR1 is DFQATT and CDR2 SNEGSKA (reference sequence). Here the CDR3 DNA reads TGCAGTGCTAGAACTCAATTCCAAGAGACCCAGTACTTC. Translated: CSARTQFQETQYF.

Remarks on this clonotype: One base away lies a much larger clone, so this may be a sequencing read error. The chain carries TRBV5-1 and TRBJ1-5; 7 bases are a match to TRBD1. J was trimmed by 0 bases and V by 7 bases; bases with no gene match: 10. Germline assignment: CDR1 SGHRS and CDR2 YFSETQ. The CDR3 extends over 16 amino acids. Here the CDR3 reads CASGTTGANSNQPQHF. The CDR3 region has the DNA TGCGCCAGCGGAACTACAGGGGCCAATAGCAATCAGCCCCAGCATTTT.

This chain connects TRBV14 to TRBJ2-3, with 8 bases fitting TRBD2. CDR3 length: 16 amino acids. V dropped 5 bases and J dropped 6; count of bases not matched to a gene: 13. CDR1 is SGHDN and CDR2 is FVKESK in the germline V gene. The CDR3 DNA reads as TGTGCCAGCAGCGGGGGTAGCGGGAAATCTTCGGATACGCAGTATTTT. Translation: CASSGGSGKSSDTQYF.

Notes on this clonotype: A much larger clone lies a single base off, so this may be a read error. J is TRBJ2-7 and V is TRBV20-1, with TRBD1 matching over 8 bases. V trimming: 3 bases; J trimming: 5 bases; junction bases outside the gene matches: 9. This CDR3 has 14 amino acids. Germline CDR1 reads DFQATT; CDR2 reads SNEGSKA (reference sequence). The CDR3 protein is CSARAPQGGNEQYF. The DNA of the CDR3 is TGCAGTGCTAGGGCCCCACAGGGGGGAAACGAGCAGTACTTC.

The chain uses TRBV5-1 and TRBJ2-5, with 10 nucleotides matching TRBD1. The DNA end lines up better with TRBJ2-7; the J call may be wrong. This CDR3 has 18 residues. CDR1 is SGHRS, CDR2 YFSETQ, per germline. CDR3 protein: CASSLGQGARRGWNEQYF. In nucleotides, the CDR3 is TGCGCCAGCAGCTTGGGACAGGGGGCGAGGAGAGGATGGAACGAGCAGTACTTC.